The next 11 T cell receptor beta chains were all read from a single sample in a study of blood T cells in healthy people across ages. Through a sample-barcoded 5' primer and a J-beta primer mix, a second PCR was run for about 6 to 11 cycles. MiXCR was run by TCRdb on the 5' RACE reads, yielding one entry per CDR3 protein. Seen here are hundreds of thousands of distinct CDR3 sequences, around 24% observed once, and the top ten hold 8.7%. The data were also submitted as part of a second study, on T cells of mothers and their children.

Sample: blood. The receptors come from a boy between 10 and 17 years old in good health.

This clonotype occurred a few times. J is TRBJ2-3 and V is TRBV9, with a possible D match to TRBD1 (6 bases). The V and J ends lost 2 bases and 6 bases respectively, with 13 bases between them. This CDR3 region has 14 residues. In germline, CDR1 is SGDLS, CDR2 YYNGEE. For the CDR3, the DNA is TGTGCCAGCAGCGTTGGGCAGGGGTACGATACGCAGTATTTT. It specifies CASSVGQGYDTQYF. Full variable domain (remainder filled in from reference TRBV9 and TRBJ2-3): DSGVTQTPKHLITATGQRVTLRCSPRSGDLSVYWYQQSLDQGLQFLIQYYNGEERAKGNILERFSAQQFPDLHSELNLSSLELGDSALYFCASSVGQGYDTQYFGPGTRLTVL.

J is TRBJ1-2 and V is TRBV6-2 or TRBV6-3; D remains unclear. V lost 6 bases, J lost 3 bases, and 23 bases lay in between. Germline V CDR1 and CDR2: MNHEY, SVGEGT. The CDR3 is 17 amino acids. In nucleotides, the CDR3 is TGTGCCAGCAGCCCCGTGGCTTGGACCACCCAGGACTATGGCTACACCTTC. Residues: CASSPVAWTTQDYGYTF.

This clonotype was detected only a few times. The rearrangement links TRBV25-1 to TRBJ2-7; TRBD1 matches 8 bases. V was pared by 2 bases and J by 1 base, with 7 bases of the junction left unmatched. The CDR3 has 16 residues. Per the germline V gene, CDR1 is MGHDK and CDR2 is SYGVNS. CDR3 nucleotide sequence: TGTGCCAGCAGTGAAGCCTTTAGGACAGGGTCCTACGAGCAGTACTTC. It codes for CASSEAFRTGSYEQYF.

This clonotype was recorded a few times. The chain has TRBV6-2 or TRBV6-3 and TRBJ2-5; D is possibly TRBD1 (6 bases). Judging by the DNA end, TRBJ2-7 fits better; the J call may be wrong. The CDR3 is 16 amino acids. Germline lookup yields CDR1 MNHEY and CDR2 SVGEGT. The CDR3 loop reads CASSYKRQGWFYEQYF. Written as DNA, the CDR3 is TGTGCCAGCAGTTATAAGCGGCAGGGGTGGTTCTACGAGCAGTACTTC.

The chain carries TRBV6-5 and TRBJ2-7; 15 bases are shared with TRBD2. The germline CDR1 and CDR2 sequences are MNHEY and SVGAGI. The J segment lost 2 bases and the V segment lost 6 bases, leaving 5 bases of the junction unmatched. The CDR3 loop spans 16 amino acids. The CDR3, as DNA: TGTGCCAGCAGCTTATGGACTAGCGGGGGGGCCTACGAGCAGTACTTC. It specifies CASSLWTSGGAYEQYF.

CDR3 protein: CASSASSASSYEQYF. The CDR3 nucleotides read TGTGCCAGCAGTGCCTCTAGTGCTAGCTCCTACGAGCAGTACTTC. V gene TRBV2 combines with J gene TRBJ2-7, with no clear D. CDR3 size: 15 residues. The V end was cut by 4 bases, the J end by 0 bases, with 13 bases between. CDR1 and CDR2 (germline): SNHLY, FYNNEI.

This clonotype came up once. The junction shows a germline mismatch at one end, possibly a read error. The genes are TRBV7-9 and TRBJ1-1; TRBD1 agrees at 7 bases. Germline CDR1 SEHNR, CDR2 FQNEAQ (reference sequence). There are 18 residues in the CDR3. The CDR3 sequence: CASSSARTGSMSGTEAFF. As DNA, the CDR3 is TGTGCTAGCAGCTCCGCCCGGACAGGATCGATGTCCGGCACTGAAGCTTTCTTT.

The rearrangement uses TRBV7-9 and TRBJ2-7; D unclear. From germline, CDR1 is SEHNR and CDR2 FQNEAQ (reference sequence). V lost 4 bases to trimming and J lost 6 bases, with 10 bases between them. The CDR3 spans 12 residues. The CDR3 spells CASSSSWGEQYF. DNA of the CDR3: TGTGCCAGCAGCTCCTCATGGGGCGAGCAGTACTTC.

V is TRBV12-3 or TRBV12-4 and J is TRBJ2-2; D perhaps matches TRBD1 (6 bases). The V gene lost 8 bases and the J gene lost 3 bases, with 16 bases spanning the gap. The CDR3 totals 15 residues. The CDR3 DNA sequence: TGTGCCAGCGGCAAAACCGACAGGTACACCGGGGAGCTGTTTTTT. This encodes CASGKTDRYTGELFF.

CDR3 residues: CATSRDSVRVSPLHF. The CDR3 DNA reads as TGTGCCACCAGCAGAGATTCGGTTAGGGTTTCACCCCTCCACTTT. The genes are TRBV15 and TRBJ1-6, with unresolved D. Deletions cut 0 bases from V and 9 bases from J, with 12 bases between. The CDR3 runs to 15 residues. The germline V gene encodes CDR1 LNHNV and CDR2 YYDKDF (reference sequence).

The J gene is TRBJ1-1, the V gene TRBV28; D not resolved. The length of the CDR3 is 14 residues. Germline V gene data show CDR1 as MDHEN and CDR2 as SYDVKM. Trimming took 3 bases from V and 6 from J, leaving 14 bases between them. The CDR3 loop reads CASSLLVFGAEAFF. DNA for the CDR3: TGTGCCAGCAGTTTGCTCGTTTTCGGCGCTGAAGCTTTCTTT.